This T cell receptor beta chain derives from a study of shared clonotypes between healthy human individuals. Study-level background: There were three CD4 naive, three CD4 memory, two CD8 naive and one CD8 memory plates per donor.

Sequenced by immunoSEQ multiplex PCR; TCRdb stores in-frame clones only, minus some. The data contain around 1.5 million clones, 98% of them singletons. This CDR3 comprises 15 residues. V lost 0 bases to trimming and J lost 5 bases; unmatched junction nucleotides: 4. The V gene's germline CDR1 is SGHNT and CDR2 YYREEE (reference sequence). A remark on this clone: The antigen is not known.

Study-wide findings and caveats: Relative to memory subsets, naive subsets generally showed larger estimated richness. Rarefaction showed sorted-subset sequencing was incomplete despite large depth. Represented genetic and exposure-history diversity was restricted by having few donors.

J is TRBJ1-2 and V is TRBV5-4; 10 bases match TRBD1. The sample taken for sequencing was naive CD4+ T cells sorted from blood. Stated subset: CD45RA+ positively selected. The receptor comes from a man aged 30-40 years in good health. The CDR3 region is CASSLGQGARYGYTF. The CDR3, as DNA: TGTGCCAGCAGCTTGGGACAGGGGGCGCGGTATGGCTACACCTTC.